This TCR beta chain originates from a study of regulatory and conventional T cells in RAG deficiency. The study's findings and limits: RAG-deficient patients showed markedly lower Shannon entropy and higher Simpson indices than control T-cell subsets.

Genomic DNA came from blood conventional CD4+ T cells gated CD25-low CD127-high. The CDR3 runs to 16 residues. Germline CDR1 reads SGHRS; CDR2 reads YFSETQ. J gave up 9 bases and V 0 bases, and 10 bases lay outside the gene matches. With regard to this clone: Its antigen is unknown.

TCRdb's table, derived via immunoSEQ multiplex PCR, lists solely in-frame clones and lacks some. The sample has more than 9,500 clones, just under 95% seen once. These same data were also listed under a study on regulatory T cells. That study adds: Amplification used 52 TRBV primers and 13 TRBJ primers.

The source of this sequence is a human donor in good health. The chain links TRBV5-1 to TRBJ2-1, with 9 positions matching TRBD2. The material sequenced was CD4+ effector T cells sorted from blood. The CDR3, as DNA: TGCGCCAGCAGCTTGGGTCTTAGCGGGAGCGGGGGTGAGCAGTTCTTC. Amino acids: CASSLGLSGSGGEQFF.